A single sample is the source of the 26 T cell receptor beta chains below, sequenced in a study of blood T cell repertoires in COVID-19. Assay: immunoSEQ multiplex PCR; the TCRdb copy retains only in-frame clones and omits some. The sample contains tens of thousands of clones, around 79% of which appear only once. Source material: peripheral blood. The receptors originated from a man in his fifties with COVID-19, enrolled during active disease.

This clone has a single count. The chain employs TRBV2 and TRBJ1-2; 7 nucleotides agree with TRBD1. Per germline, CDR1 SNHLY and CDR2 FYNNEI. The CDR3 covers 14 residues. The V gene end was trimmed by 7 bases and the J gene end by 7 bases; junction bases not matched to a gene: 12. The CDR3 DNA reads TGTGCCAGCAACCATCCCCGGACAGGTGGTGGCTACACCTTC. It codes for CASNHPRTGGGYTF.

The V and J genes are TRBV7-7 and TRBJ2-5; 10 bases fit TRBD1. V lost 5 bases and J lost 5; bases outside the gene matches: 8. CDR1 is SSHAT and CDR2 is FNYEAQ in the germline V gene (reference sequence). This CDR3 has 15 residues. The CDR3 is CASSLGQGVGETQYF. CDR3 DNA sequence: TGTGCCAGCAGCCTCGGACAGGGGGTCGGGGAGACCCAGTACTTC.

V usage is TRBV5-4 and J usage is TRBJ1-1, with 8 bases identical to TRBD1. The CDR3 totals 13 residues. From germline, CDR1 is SGHNT and CDR2 YYREEE (reference sequence). V lost 4 bases to trimming and J lost 4 bases; unmatched junction nucleotides: 3. The CDR3 DNA reads TGTGCCAGCAGCAGGACAGGGTTCACTGAAGCTTTCTTT. As protein: CASSRTGFTEAFF.

The rearrangement joins TRBV30 to TRBJ1-4; D gene uncertain. Germline CDR1 reads GTSNPN; CDR2 reads SVGIG (reference sequence). Trimming pared 5 bases from V and 8 bases from J, leaving 6 bases between. The CDR3 is 10 amino acids. The CDR3 DNA reads as TGTGCCTGGTCAGCGGAAAAACTGTTTTTT. Translation gives CAWSAEKLFF.

This clone appeared a few times. The chain carries TRBV11-3 and TRBJ1-3; D is perhaps TRBD1 (5 bases). Germline V gives CDR1 SGHNT, CDR2 YENEEA. With 5 bases removed from V and 0 bases from J, the gap between germline ends came to 8 bases. The CDR3 runs 14 residues. The CDR3 DNA is TGTGCCAGCAGCCCCGGGGGCTCTGGAAACACCATATATTTT. As protein: CASSPGGSGNTIYF.

The chain couples TRBV11-1 to TRBJ1-1; 9 nucleotides match TRBD1. V lost 5 bases and J lost 3; bases outside the gene matches: 4. Germline V gene lookup returns CDR1 SGHAT and CDR2 FQDESV (reference sequence). CDR3 length: 14 amino acids. CDR3 in amino acids: CASSTGTGHTEAFF. The CDR3 DNA is TGTGCCAGCAGCACCGGGACAGGGCACACTGAAGCTTTCTTT.

The CDR3 sequence: CATSRDLELNSPLHF. In nucleotides, the CDR3 is TGTGCCACCAGCAGAGATTTAGAGCTTAATTCACCCCTCCACTTT. The chain combines TRBV15 with TRBJ1-6; D gene ambiguous. The germline V gene encodes CDR1 LNHNV and CDR2 YYDKDF (reference sequence). The CDR3 is 15 amino acids. The V gene lost 0 bases and the J gene lost 6 bases, with 9 bases spanning the gap.

The genes are TRBV7-9 and TRBJ2-1, with 12 bases lining up with TRBD2. The CDR3 contains 16 residues. The V segment lost 4 bases and the J segment 5 bases; nucleotides outside the gene matches: 6. Germline values: CDR1 SEHNR, CDR2 FQNEAQ (reference sequence). For the CDR3, the DNA is TGTGCCAGCAGCTCACGGACTAGCGGGGACAACAATGAGCAGTTCTTC. Its protein product is CASSSRTSGDNNEQFF.

Remarks on this clone: Other nucleotide sequences in the sample specify the same CDR3. The chain recombines TRBV5-1 with TRBJ2-5; the match to TRBD2 covers 7 bases. The junction had 5 bases not matched to a gene; V was cut back by 1 base and J by 2 bases. The CDR3 covers 15 residues. Germline loops: CDR1 SGHRS, CDR2 YFSETQ. The CDR3: CASSLWAGDQETQYF. The CDR3 nucleotides read TGCGCCAGCAGCTTGTGGGCGGGGGATCAAGAGACCCAGTACTTC.

The chain is built from TRBV5-1 and TRBJ2-6; TRBD2 matches 10 bases. Trimming cost V 0 bases and J 2 bases; bases outside gene matches: 2. Germline CDR1 and CDR2: SGHRS and YFSETQ. The CDR3 sequence is 17 residues long. The CDR3 nucleotides read TGCGCCAGCAGCTTGGCCCTAGCGGGAGCTGGGGCCAACGTCCTGACTTTC. This codes for CASSLALAGAGANVLTF.

The chain links TRBV9 to TRBJ1-2, with 12 bases fitting TRBD1. This CDR3 comprises 15 residues. Germline V lookup: CDR1 SGDLS, CDR2 YYNGEE. Germline trimming cut 2 bases from V and 3 bases from J; bases unmatched to any gene: 2. The CDR3 bases are TGTGCCAGCAGCGTGGGGACAGGGGGCTACTATGGCTACACCTTC. Protein: CASSVGTGGYYGYTF.

The chain uses TRBV6-5 and TRBJ2-3, with 10 bases lining up with TRBD1. V gave up 8 bases and J gave up 5 bases; unmatched junction bases: 7. The CDR3 covers 14 residues. CDR1 MNHEY and CDR2 SVGAGI come from the germline V gene. The CDR3, as DNA: TGTGCCAGCGTCGACAGGGGGCATAAAGATACGCAGTATTTT. Translation: CASVDRGHKDTQYF.

This clone was seen a few times. The DNA for the CDR3 is TGTGCCAGCAGTTTTATGCCCCGGACTAGGGCAAACAATGAGCAGTTCTTC. Amino acid sequence: CASSFMPRTRANNEQFF. J is TRBJ2-1 and V is TRBV28; 7 bases are a match to TRBD2. The germline gives CDR1 MDHEN, CDR2 SYDVKM. J lost 5 bases, V lost 3 bases, and 13 bases had no gene match. CDR3 length: 17 amino acids. Complete variable domain (other parts from reference TRBV28 and TRBJ2-1): DVKVTQSSRYLVKRTGEKVFLECVQDMDHENMFWYRQDPGLGLRLIYFSYDVKMKEKGDIPEGYSVSREKKERFSLILESASTNQTSMYLCASSFMPRTRANNEQFFGPGTRLTVL.

The rearrangement links TRBV3-1 (or the pseudogene TRBV3-2) to TRBJ2-2; 7 nucleotides match TRBD1. V dropped 3 bases and J dropped 4; count of bases not matched to a gene: 5. This CDR3 is built from 15 residues. Looked up from germline, CDR1 is LGHDT and CDR2 is YNNKEL (reference sequence). The CDR3 protein is CASSHRQGSTGELFF. In nucleotides, the CDR3 is TGTGCCAGCAGCCACCGACAGGGTTCCACCGGGGAGCTGTTTTTT.

The chain joins TRBV5-4 to TRBJ2-3, with TRBD2 as a possible D gene (6 bases). The CDR3 totals 15 residues. V was shortened by 1 base and J by 4 bases, with 13 bases between the two germline ends. The germline V gene encodes CDR1 SGHNT and CDR2 YYREEE (reference sequence). The chain's CDR3 is CASSLIGREPDTQYF. The CDR3 DNA sequence: TGTGCCAGCAGCTTGATAGGGCGGGAACCAGATACGCAGTATTTT.

This clone was observed a handful of times. The chain employs TRBV6-1 and TRBJ2-2; D is possibly TRBD2 (5 bases). The CDR3 is 15 residues long. V was pared by 2 bases and J by 6 bases, with 13 bases between. Germline CDR1 MNHNS, CDR2 SASEGT. This chain's CDR3 is CASSENPLASGELFF. CDR3 DNA: TGTGCCAGCAGTGAAAATCCCCTAGCTTCCGGGGAGCTGTTTTTT.

V and J are TRBV24-1 and TRBJ2-7; 9 nucleotides agree with TRBD1. Germline CDR1 and CDR2: KGHDR and SFDVKD. V trimming: 3 bases; J trimming: 2 bases; junction bases outside the gene matches: 4. The length of the CDR3 is 15 residues. CDR3 bases: TGTGCCACCAGTGATGCCGGGACAGGGACCTACGAGCAGTACTTC. Translating gives CATSDAGTGTYEQYF.

The chain recombines TRBV6-5 with TRBJ1-1; D is perhaps TRBD1 (5 bases). Germline-derived CDR1 and CDR2 are MNHEY and SVGAGI. Trimming took off 6 bases at V and 2 bases at J, with 10 bases between the two ends. The CDR3 length is 13 residues. CDR3 bases: TGTGCCAGCAGCTCGACAGTAAACACTGAAGCTTTCTTT. Encoded protein: CASSSTVNTEAFF.

The chain couples TRBV6-5 to TRBJ2-1, with TRBD2 matching over 7 bases. Unmatched junction bases numbered 10, after V lost 5 bases and J lost 9 bases. Germline V lookup: CDR1 MNHEY, CDR2 SVGAGI. This CDR3 spans 14 amino acids. DNA for the CDR3: TGTGCCAGCAGTCCCCGGACGGTAGCGGGTGAGCAGTTCTTC. Its translation is CASSPRTVAGEQFF.

This chain uses TRBV7-3 with TRBJ2-7, with TRBD1 matching over 8 bases. CDR1 and CDR2 from the germline V gene are SGHTA and FQGTGA. The CDR3 sequence is 12 residues long. Trimming removed 8 bases from V and 6 bases from J; junction bases left unmatched: 6. In DNA, the CDR3 is TGTGCCAGCCAGGGGGCGGGGTCCGAGCAGTACTTC. Amino acids: CASQGAGSEQYF.

This clone appeared a few times. The chain recombines TRBV7-2 with TRBJ1-5, with TRBD1 matching 9 bases. The CDR3 contains 15 residues. CDR1 and CDR2 from the germline V gene are SGHTA and FQGNSA. The junction had 8 bases not matched to a gene; V was cut back by 4 bases and J by 7 bases. CDR3 sequence reads: CASSYGTGTRQPQHF. Here the CDR3 DNA reads TGTGCCAGCAGCTACGGGACAGGGACTAGACAGCCCCAGCATTTT.

This clone has just a few counts. This sequence joins TRBV6-1 and TRBJ1-6, with D perhaps TRBD1 (6 bases). V was shortened by 2 bases and J by 0 bases, with 8 bases between the two germline ends. The CDR3 totals 16 residues. Germline loops: CDR1 MNHNS, CDR2 SASEGT. As DNA, the CDR3 is TGTGCCAGCAGTGAACTGGACAGCTCCTATAATTCACCCCTCCACTTT. It encodes CASSELDSSYNSPLHF.

CDR3 residues: CASSLGGRNYNSPLHF. The CDR3 nucleotides are TGCGCCAGCAGCTTGGGAGGGAGGAACTATAATTCACCCCTCCACTTT. V gene TRBV5-1 combines with J gene TRBJ1-6; D is undetermined. CDR3 length equals 16 residues. V was pared by 0 bases and J by 3 bases, with 10 bases between. Looked up from germline, CDR1 is SGHRS and CDR2 is YFSETQ.

The chain carries TRBV29-1 and TRBJ2-1, with D perhaps matching TRBD2 (5 bases). CDR3 length: 13 amino acids. Germline CDR1 reads SQVTM; CDR2 reads ANQGSEA. Trimming removed 5 bases at V and 7 bases at J, with 15 bases between. In DNA form, the CDR3 reads TGCAGCGTTCGAATCCGGGGTGGGAATGAGCAGTTCTTC. Protein: CSVRIRGGNEQFF.

The chain has TRBV12-5 and TRBJ1-5, with a weak D call TRBD1 (6 bases). CDR3 length: 14 residues. Germline V CDR1 and CDR2: LGHNT, FRNRAP. V shed 6 bases and J shed 4 bases, with 13 bases lying between them. CDR3 in DNA: TGTGCTAGTGGACTAGGGACAACAAATCAGCCCCAGCATTTT. Translated, it gives CASGLGTTNQPQHF.

V gene TRBV2 combines with J gene TRBJ1-5, with 11 bases that match TRBD1. This CDR3 is built from 14 residues. Germline CDR1 and CDR2: SNHLY and FYNNEI. With V trimmed by 6 bases and J by 7 bases, 5 bases remained unmatched. In nucleotides, the CDR3 is TGTGCCAGCAGCCCAGGGACAGGGGGACAGCCCCAGCATTTT. Protein sequence: CASSPGTGGQPQHF.